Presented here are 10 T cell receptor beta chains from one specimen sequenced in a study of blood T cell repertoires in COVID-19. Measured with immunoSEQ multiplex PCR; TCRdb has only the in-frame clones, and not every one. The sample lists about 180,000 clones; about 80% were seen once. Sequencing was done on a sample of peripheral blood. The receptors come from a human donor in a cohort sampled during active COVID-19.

Here the CDR3 reads CASRLAGAPGEQYF. The CDR3 bases are TGTGCCAGCAGGCTAGCGGGAGCCCCGGGGGAGCAGTACTTC. The V and J genes are TRBV6-5 and TRBJ2-7, with 10 bases matching TRBD2. V gave up 6 bases and J gave up 7 bases; unmatched junction bases: 9. This CDR3 region has 14 residues. CDR1 is MNHEY and CDR2 is SVGAGI in the germline V gene.

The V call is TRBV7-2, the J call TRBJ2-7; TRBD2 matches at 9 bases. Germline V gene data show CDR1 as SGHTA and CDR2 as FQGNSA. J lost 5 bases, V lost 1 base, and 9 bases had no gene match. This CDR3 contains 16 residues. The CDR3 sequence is CASSLGRREGRDEQYF. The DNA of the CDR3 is TGTGCCAGCAGCTTAGGTAGGCGGGAGGGCCGCGACGAGCAGTACTTC.

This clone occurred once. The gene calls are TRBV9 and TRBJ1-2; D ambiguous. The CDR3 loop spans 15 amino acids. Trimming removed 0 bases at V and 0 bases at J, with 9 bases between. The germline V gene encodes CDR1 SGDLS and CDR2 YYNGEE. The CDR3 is CASSVGVNPNYGYTF. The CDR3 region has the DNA TGTGCCAGCAGCGTAGGAGTTAATCCTAACTATGGCTACACCTTC. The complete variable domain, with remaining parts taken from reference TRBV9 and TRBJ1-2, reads DSGVTQTPKHLITATGQRVTLRCSPRSGDLSVYWYQQSLDQGLQFLIQYYNGEERAKGNILERFSAQQFPDLHSELNLSSLELGDSALYFCASSVGVNPNYGYTFGSGTRLTVV.

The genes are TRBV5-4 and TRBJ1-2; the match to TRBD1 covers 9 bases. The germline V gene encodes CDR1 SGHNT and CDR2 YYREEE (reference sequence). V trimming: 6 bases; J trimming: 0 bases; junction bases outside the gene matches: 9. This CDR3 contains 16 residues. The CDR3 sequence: CASTRWDREANYGYTF. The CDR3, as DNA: TGTGCCAGCACTAGGTGGGACAGGGAAGCTAACTATGGCTACACCTTC.

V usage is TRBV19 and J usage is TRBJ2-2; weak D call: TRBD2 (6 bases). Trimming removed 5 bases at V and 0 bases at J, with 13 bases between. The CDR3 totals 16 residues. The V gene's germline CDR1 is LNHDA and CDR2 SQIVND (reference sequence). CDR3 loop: CASSPPGRTNTGELFF. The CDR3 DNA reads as TGTGCCAGTAGTCCACCCGGGAGAACGAACACCGGGGAGCTGTTTTTT.

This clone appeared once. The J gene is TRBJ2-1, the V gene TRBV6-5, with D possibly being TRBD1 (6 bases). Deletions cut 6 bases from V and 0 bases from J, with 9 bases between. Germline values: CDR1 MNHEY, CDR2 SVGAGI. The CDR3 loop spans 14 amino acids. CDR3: CASSRDTSYNEQFF. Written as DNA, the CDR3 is TGTGCCAGCAGCCGGGACACCTCCTACAATGAGCAGTTCTTC.

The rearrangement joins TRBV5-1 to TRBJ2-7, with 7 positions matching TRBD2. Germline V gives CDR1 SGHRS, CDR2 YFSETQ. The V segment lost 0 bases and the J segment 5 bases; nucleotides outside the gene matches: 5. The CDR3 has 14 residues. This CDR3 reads CASSLAAGDDEQYF. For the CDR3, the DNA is TGCGCCAGCAGCTTGGCCGCGGGAGACGACGAGCAGTACTTC.

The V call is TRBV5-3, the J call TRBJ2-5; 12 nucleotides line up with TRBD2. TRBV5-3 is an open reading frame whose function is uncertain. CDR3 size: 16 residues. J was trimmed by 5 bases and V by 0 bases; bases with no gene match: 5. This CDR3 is CARSLARTSGKETQYF. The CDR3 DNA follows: TGTGCCAGAAGCTTGGCTAGGACTAGCGGGAAGGAGACCCAGTACTTC.

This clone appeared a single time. The CDR3 loop reads CASRSSAGANVLTF. CDR3 nucleotide sequence: TGTGCCAGCAGGTCCTCCGCTGGGGCCAACGTCCTGACTTTC. The chain carries TRBV4-2 and TRBJ2-6; D uncertain. Germline CDR1 is LGHNA and CDR2 is YNFKEQ. V dropped 6 bases and J dropped 2 bases, with 8 bases sitting between them. This CDR3 comprises 14 residues.

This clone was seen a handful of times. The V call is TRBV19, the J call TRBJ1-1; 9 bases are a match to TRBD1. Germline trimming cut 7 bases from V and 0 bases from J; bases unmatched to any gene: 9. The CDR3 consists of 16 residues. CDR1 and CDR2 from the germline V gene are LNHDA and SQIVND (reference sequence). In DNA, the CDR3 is TGTGCCAGTACCCCACGGGGGACAGGGATGAACACTGAAGCTTTCTTT. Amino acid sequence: CASTPRGTGMNTEAFF. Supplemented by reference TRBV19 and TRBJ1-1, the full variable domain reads DGGITQSPKYLFRKEGQNVTLSCEQNLNHDAMYWYRQDPGQGLRLIYYSQIVNDFQKGDIAEGYSVSREKKESFPLTVTSAQKNPTAFYLCASTPRGTGMNTEAFFGQGTRLTVV.